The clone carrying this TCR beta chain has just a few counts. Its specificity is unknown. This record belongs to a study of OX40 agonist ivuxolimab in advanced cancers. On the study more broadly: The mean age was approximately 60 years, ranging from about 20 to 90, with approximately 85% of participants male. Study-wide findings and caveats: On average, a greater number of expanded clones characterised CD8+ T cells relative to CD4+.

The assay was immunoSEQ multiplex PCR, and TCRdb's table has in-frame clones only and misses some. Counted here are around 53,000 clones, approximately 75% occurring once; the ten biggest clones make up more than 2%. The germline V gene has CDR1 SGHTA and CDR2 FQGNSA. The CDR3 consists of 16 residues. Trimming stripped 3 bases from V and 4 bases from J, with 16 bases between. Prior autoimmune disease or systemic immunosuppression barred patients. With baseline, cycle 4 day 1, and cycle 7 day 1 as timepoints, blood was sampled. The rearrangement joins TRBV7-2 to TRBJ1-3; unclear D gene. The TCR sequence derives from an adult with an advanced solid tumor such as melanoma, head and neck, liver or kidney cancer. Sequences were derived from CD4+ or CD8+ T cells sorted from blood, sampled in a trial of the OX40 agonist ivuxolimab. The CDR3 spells CASSFSGSGIGNTIYF. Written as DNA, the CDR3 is TGTGCCAGCAGCTTTTCGGGATCCGGGATCGGAAACACCATATATTTT.